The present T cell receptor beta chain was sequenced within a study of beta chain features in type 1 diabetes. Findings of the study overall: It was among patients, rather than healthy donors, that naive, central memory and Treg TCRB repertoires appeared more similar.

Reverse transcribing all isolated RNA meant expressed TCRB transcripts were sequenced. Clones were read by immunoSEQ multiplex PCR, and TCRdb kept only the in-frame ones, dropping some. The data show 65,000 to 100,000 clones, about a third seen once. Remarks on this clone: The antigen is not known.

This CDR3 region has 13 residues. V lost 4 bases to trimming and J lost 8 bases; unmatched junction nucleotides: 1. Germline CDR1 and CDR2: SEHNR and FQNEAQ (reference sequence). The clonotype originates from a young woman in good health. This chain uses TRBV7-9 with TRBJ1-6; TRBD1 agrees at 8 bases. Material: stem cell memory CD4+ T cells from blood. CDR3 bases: TGTGCCAGCAGCTCGGACAGGGATTCACCCCTCCACTTT. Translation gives CASSSDRDSPLHF.